This section outlines one T cell receptor beta chain sequence together with its context. Measured with immunoSEQ multiplex PCR; TCRdb has only the in-frame clones, and not every one. The repertoire holds around 330,000 clones, roughly 67% seen once, with around 6.3% in the top ten. The germline V gene encodes CDR1 MNHNS and CDR2 SASEGT. CDR3 length equals 15 residues. Trimming took off 4 bases at V and 4 bases at J, with 16 bases between the two ends. The source of the sample is a study of cytotoxic CD8 clonotypes in ibrutinib-treated CLL. Whole-study context: Once treatment had gone on for a median of roughly eleven months, range 6 to 36, response samples were drawn.

This receptor was obtained from a human donor with chronic lymphocytic leukemia. The rearrangement links TRBV6-1 to TRBJ1-1; perhaps TRBD1 as D (6 bases). The sequencing here drew on PBMCs, taken after 36 months of ibrutinib treatment. The CDR3 DNA follows: TGTGCCAGCAGTGGACAAAACAGGGTATCCACTGAAGCTTTCTTT. Translation gives CASSGQNRVSTEAFF.